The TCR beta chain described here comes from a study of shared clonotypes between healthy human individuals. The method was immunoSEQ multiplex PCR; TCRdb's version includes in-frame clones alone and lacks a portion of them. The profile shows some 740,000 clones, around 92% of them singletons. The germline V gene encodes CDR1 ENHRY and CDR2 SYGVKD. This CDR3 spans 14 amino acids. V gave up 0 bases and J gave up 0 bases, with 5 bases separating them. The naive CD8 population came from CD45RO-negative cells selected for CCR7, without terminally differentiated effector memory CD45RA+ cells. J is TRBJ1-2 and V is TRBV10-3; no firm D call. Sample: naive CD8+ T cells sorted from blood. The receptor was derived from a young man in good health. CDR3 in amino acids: CAISESGTNYGYTF. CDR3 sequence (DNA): TGTGCCATCAGTGAGTCGGGGACTAACTATGGCTACACCTTC.